A selection of T cell receptor beta chains follows, all from one sample in a study of T cell responses to AZD1222 COVID-19 vaccine. Data came from immunoSEQ multiplex PCR; TCRdb stores just in-frame clones and leaves some out. The sample consists of 180,000 or so clones, about 93% of them appearing once. Material: peripheral blood, obtained on day 0 of AZD1222 vaccination. Receptor source: an adult in good health. Both conserved end residues are part of each CDR3. The D gene is left open where the match is weak. The listing skips clone size in some rows; elsewhere it reads once, few, many or a size class.

D gene: -; clone size: -; J gene: TRBJ1-1; V gene: TRBV18; CDR3 DNA: TGTGCCAGCTCACCAGGGAACTCAAACACTGAAGCTTTCTTT; CDR3 protein: CASSPGNSNTEAFF
D gene: -; clone size: -; J gene: TRBJ2-3; V gene: TRBV11-2; CDR3 DNA: TGTGCCAGCAGCTTCGGACCGCAACCTAGCACAGATACGCAGTATTTT; CDR3 protein: CASSFGPQPSTDTQYF
D gene: TRBD1; clone size: -; J gene: TRBJ1-1; V gene: TRBV27; CDR3 DNA: TGTGCCAGCAGTGCTGATAGGACAGGGGACACCGCTTTCTTT; CDR3 protein: CASSADRTGDTAFF
D gene: TRBD2; clone size: -; J gene: TRBJ2-1; V gene: TRBV13; CDR3 DNA: TGTGCCAGCAGTACATTGACGGGACTTGGCGGGGGGGAGCAGTTCTTC; CDR3 protein: CASSTLTGLGGGEQFF
D gene: -; clone size: -; J gene: TRBJ1-5; V gene: TRBV7-8; CDR3 DNA: TGTGCCAGCAGCCGGGCCCTACGGGGGGATCAGCCCCAGCATTTT; CDR3 protein: CASSRALRGDQPQHF
D gene: TRBD2; clone size: -; J gene: TRBJ2-1; V gene: TRBV9; CDR3 DNA: TGTGCCAGCAGCGCTAGCGGGACAGACAATGAGCAGTTCTTC; CDR3 protein: CASSASGTDNEQFF
D gene: -; clone size: -; J gene: TRBJ1-3; V gene: TRBV10-2; CDR3 DNA: TGCGCCATCTCCGAGGGAGTACAGCTCCTTTTT; CDR3 protein: CAISEGVQLLF
D gene: -; clone size: -; J gene: TRBJ1-1; V gene: TRBV10-3; CDR3 DNA: TGTGCCACCTCAACCCCCGGGGGAGAGACTGAAGCTTTCTTT; CDR3 protein: CATSTPGGETEAFF
D gene: TRBD2; clone size: -; J gene: TRBJ2-1; V gene: TRBV6-5; CDR3 DNA: TGTGCCAGCATTTCACCAGCGGGAGGGCGGTATGAGCAGTTCTTC; CDR3 protein: CASISPAGGRYEQFF
D gene: TRBD1; clone size: -; J gene: TRBJ1-5; V gene: TRBV18; CDR3 DNA: TGTGCCAGCTCACCGCCACAGGGGGCTGGCAATCAGCCCCAGCATTTT; CDR3 protein: CASSPPQGAGNQPQHF
D gene: -; clone size: few; J gene: TRBJ1-5; V gene: TRBV18; CDR3 DNA: TGTGCCAGCTCACCAAACCCGCCCGCGACAGCGGGCAATCAGCCCCAGCATTTT; CDR3 protein: CASSPNPPATAGNQPQHF
D gene: -; clone size: -; J gene: TRBJ1-5; V gene: TRBV6-5; CDR3 DNA: TGTGCCAGCAGTTACGAAAGGGCGGGTAGCGGGGCCCAGCATTTT; CDR3 protein: CASSYERAGSGAQHF
D gene: -; clone size: -; J gene: TRBJ2-1; V gene: TRBV20-1; CDR3 DNA: TGCAGTGCCCGAACCTACAATGAGCAGTTCTTC; CDR3 protein: CSARTYNEQFF
D gene: -; clone size: few; J gene: TRBJ2-2; V gene: TRBV6-5; CDR3 DNA: TGTGCCAGCAGGCATCAGGGACCTACCGGGGAGCTGTTTTTT; CDR3 protein: CASRHQGPTGELFF
D gene: -; clone size: -; J gene: TRBJ1-3; V gene: TRBV3-1/TRBV3-2; CDR3 DNA: TGTGCCAGCAGCCAAGGAGGGATAGGGAACACCATATATTTT; CDR3 protein: CASSQGGIGNTIYF
D gene: -; clone size: -; J gene: TRBJ1-1; V gene: TRBV4-1; CDR3 DNA: TGCGCCAGCAGCCAAGATTGGGTCGACACTGAAGCTTTCTTT; CDR3 protein: CASSQDWVDTEAFF
D gene: TRBD2; clone size: few; J gene: TRBJ2-7; V gene: TRBV28; CDR3 DNA: TGTGCCAGCAGTCGGAGCGGGACCTACGAGCAGTACTTC; CDR3 protein: CASSRSGTYEQYF
D gene: TRBD2; clone size: -; J gene: TRBJ2-5; V gene: TRBV13; CDR3 DNA: TGTGCCAGCAGCTTACTAGCGGGAGGGCCGAGGATAAGTGAGACCCAGTACTTC; CDR3 protein: CASSLLAGGPRISETQYF
D gene: TRBD2; clone size: -; J gene: TRBJ2-7; V gene: TRBV5-4; CDR3 DNA: TGTGCCAGCAGCTTGGCGGGACTAGGTCACCACGAGCAGTACTTC; CDR3 protein: CASSLAGLGHHEQYF
D gene: -; clone size: -; J gene: TRBJ1-5; V gene: TRBV3-1/TRBV3-2; CDR3 DNA: TGTGCCAGCAGCCAAGGAGAACAGGGATGGGGCAATCAGCCCCAGCATTTT; CDR3 protein: CASSQGEQGWGNQPQHF
D gene: -; clone size: -; J gene: TRBJ1-1; V gene: TRBV11-2; CDR3 DNA: TGTGCCAGCAGCTTAGGCAGACTGAGCACTGAAGCTTTCTTT; CDR3 protein: CASSLGRLSTEAFF
D gene: -; clone size: -; J gene: TRBJ1-2; V gene: TRBV4-1; CDR3 DNA: TGCGCCAGCAGCCGCCTTGAGGGGACCACGATTCCCGTATACACCTTC; CDR3 protein: CASSRLEGTTIPVYTF
D gene: -; clone size: -; J gene: TRBJ1-1; V gene: TRBV5-4; CDR3 DNA: TGTGCCAGCAGCCTTCAGATGAACACTGAAGCTTTCTTT; CDR3 protein: CASSLQMNTEAFF
D gene: -; clone size: -; J gene: TRBJ1-1; V gene: TRBV28; CDR3 DNA: TGTGCCAGCACCGGCCAGGGCCGCACTGAAGCTTTCTTT; CDR3 protein: CASTGQGRTEAFF
D gene: TRBD1; clone size: -; J gene: TRBJ1-2; V gene: TRBV6-5; CDR3 DNA: TGTGCCAGCAGCCTCGACAGGGGCTATGGCTACACCTTC; CDR3 protein: CASSLDRGYGYTF
D gene: -; clone size: -; J gene: TRBJ2-7; V gene: TRBV30; CDR3 DNA: TGTGCCTGGTGTTGGGGATCAGGCTACGAGCAGTACTTC; CDR3 protein: CAWCWGSGYEQYF
D gene: -; clone size: few; J gene: TRBJ2-7; V gene: TRBV7-9; CDR3 DNA: TGTGCCAGCAGCTTTTACGGAGAATACGAGCAGTACTTC; CDR3 protein: CASSFYGEYEQYF
D gene: TRBD1; clone size: -; J gene: TRBJ2-2; V gene: TRBV14; CDR3 DNA: TGTGCCAGCAGCCAGTGGGGACAGCTGACCACCGGGGAGCTGTTTTTT; CDR3 protein: CASSQWGQLTTGELFF